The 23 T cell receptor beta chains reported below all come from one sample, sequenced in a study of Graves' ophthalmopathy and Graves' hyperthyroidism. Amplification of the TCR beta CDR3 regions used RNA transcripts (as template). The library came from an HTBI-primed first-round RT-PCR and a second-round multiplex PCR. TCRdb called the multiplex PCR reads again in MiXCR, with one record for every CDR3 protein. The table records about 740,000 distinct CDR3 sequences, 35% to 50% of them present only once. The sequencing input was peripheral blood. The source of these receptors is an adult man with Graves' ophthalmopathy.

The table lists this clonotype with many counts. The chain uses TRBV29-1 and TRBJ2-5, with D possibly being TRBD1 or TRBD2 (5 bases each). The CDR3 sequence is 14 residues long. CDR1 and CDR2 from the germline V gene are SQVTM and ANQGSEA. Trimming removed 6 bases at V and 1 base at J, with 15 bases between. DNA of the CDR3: TGCAGCGTGGGGGTATCGGGCCTCCAAGAGACCCAGTACTTC. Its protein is CSVGVSGLQETQYF.

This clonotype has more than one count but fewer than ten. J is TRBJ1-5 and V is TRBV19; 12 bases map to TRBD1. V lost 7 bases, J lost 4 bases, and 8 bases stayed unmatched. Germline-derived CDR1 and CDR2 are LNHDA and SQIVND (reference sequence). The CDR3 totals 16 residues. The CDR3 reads CASKGDRGLRNQPQHF. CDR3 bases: TGTGCCAGTAAGGGGGACAGGGGGCTAAGGAATCAGCCCCAGCATTTT.

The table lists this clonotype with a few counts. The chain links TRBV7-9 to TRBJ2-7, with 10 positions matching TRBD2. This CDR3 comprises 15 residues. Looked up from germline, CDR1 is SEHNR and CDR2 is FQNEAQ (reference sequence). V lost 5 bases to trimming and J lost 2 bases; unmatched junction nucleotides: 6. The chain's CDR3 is CASSALAGEPYEQYF. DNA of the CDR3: TGTGCCAGCAGCGCCCTAGCGGGGGAACCCTACGAGCAGTACTTC. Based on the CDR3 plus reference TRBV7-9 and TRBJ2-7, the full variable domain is DTGVSQNPRHKITKRGQNVTFRCDPISEHNRLYWYRQTLGQGPEFLTYFQNEAQLEKSRLLSDRFSAERPKGSFSTLEIQRTEQGDSAMYLCASSALAGEPYEQYFGPGTRLTVT.

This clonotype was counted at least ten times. The CDR3 loop reads CATSSGARFEQYF. The CDR3 DNA reads TGTGCCACCAGCAGTGGTGCCAGGTTCGAGCAGTACTTC. The chain uses TRBV15 and TRBJ2-7; D is unclear. Germline CDR1 and CDR2: LNHNV and YYDKDF (reference sequence). The CDR3 contains 13 residues. Trimming stripped 3 bases from V and 6 bases from J, with 12 bases between.

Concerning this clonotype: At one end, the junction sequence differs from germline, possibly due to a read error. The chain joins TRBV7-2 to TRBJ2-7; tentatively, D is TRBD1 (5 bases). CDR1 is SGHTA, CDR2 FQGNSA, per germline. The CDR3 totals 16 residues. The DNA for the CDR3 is TGCGCCAGCAGCCAAGAAAAGGTCAGGGCCTCCTACGAGCAGTACTTC. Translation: CASSQEKVRASYEQYF.

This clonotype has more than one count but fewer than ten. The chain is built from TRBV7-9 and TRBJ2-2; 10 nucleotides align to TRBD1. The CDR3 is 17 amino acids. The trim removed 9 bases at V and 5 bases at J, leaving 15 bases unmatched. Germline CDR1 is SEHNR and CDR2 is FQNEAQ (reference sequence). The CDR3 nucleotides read TGTGCCAGTAGCCGACAGGGGGCCGGGACCTGGACCGGGGAGCTGTTTTTT. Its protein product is CASSRQGAGTWTGELFF.

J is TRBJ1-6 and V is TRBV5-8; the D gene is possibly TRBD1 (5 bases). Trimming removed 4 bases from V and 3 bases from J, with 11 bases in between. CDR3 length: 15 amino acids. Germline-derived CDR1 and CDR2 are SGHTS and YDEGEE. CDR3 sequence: CASSANRNYNSPLHF. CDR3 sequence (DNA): TGTGCCAGCAGCGCGAACAGGAACTATAATTCACCCCTCCACTTT.

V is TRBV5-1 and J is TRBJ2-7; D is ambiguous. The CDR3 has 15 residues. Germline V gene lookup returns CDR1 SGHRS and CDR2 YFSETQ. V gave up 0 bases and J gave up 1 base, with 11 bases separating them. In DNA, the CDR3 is TGCGCCAGCAGCTTGGGTCAAGACCCTTCCTACGAGCAGTACTTC. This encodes CASSLGQDPSYEQYF.

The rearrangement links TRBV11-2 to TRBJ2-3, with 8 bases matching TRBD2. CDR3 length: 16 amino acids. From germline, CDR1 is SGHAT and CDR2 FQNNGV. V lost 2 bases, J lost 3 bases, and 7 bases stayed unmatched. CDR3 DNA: TGTGCCAGCAGCTTACGGGGCGGGAGGACTACAGATACGCAGTATTTT. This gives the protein CASSLRGGRTTDTQYF. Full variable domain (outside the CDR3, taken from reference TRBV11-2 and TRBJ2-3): EAGVAQSPRYKIIEKRQSVAFWCNPISGHATLYWYQQILGQGPKLLIQFQNNGVVDDSQLPKDRFSAERLKGVDSTLKIQPAKLEDSAVYLCASSLRGGRTTDTQYFGPGTRLTVL.

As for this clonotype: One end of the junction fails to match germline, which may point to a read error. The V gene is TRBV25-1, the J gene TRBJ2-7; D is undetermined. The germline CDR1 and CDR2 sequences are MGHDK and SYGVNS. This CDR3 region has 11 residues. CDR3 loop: CASSEGHEQCF. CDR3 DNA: TGTGCCAGCAGTGAAGGCCACGAGCAGTGCTTC.

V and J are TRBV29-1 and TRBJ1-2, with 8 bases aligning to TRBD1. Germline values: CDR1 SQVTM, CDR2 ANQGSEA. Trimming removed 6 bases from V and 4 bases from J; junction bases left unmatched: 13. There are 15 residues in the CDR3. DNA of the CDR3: TGCAGCGTGGGACAACAGGGGGAGTTTCGCTATGGCTACACCTTC. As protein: CSVGQQGEFRYGYTF.

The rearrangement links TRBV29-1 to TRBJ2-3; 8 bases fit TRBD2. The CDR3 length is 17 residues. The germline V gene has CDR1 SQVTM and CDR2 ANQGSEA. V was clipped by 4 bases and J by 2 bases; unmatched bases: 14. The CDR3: CSVGFIGGGRHTDTQYF. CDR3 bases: TGCAGCGTTGGATTCATAGGAGGCGGGAGGCACACAGATACGCAGTATTTT.

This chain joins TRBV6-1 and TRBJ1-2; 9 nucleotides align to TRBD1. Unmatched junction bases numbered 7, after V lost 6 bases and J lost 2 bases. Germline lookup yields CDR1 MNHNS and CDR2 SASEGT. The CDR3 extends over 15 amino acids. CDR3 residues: CASRPTGGGNYGYTF. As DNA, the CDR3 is TGTGCCAGCAGACCGACAGGGGGGGGAAACTATGGCTACACCTTC.

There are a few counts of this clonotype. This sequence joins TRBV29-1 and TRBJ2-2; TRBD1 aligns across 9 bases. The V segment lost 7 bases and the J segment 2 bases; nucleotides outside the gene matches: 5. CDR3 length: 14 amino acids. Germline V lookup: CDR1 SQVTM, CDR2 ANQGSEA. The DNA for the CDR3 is TGCAGCGCCAGGACAGGGGATAACACCGGGGAGCTGTTTTTT. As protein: CSARTGDNTGELFF.

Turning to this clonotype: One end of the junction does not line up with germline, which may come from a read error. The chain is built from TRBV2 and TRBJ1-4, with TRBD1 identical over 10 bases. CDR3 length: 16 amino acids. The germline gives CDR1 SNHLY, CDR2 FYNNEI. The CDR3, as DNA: TGTGCCAGCAGTGGGACAGGGGGTGCAACTAATGAAGAACTGTTTTTT. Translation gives CASSGTGGATNEELFF.

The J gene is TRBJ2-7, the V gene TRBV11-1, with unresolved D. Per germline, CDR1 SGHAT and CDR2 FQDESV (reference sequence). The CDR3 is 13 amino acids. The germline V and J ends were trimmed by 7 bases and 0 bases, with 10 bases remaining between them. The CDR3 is CASTVESSYEQYF. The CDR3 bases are TGTGCCAGCACAGTGGAGAGCTCCTACGAGCAGTACTTC.

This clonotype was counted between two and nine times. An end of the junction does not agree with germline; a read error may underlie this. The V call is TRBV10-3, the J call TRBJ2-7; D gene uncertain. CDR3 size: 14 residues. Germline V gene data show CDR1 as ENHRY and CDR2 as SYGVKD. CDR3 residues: CASSYSKERYEQYF. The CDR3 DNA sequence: TGTGCCAGCAGTTACTCGAAGGAAAGGTACGAGCAGTACTTC.

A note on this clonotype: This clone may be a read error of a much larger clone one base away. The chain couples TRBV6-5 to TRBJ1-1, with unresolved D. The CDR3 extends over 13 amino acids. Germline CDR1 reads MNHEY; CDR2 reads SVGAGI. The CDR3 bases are TGTGCCAGCAGTTACGACGAGAACACTGAAGCTCTCTTT. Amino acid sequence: CASSYDENTEALF.

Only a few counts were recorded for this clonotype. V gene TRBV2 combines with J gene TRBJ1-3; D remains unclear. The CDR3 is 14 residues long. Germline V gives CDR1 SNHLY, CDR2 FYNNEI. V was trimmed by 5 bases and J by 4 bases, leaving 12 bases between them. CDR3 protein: CASSFGMDGNTIYF. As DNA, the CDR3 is TGTGCCAGCAGTTTCGGGATGGACGGAAACACCATATATTTT.

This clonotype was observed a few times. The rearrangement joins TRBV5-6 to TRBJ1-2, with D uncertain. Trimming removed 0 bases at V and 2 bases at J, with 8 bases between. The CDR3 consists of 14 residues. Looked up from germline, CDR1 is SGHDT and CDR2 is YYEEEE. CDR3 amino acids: CASSLELGNYGYTF. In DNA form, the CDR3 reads TGTGCCAGCAGCTTGGAACTGGGAAACTATGGCTACACCTTC. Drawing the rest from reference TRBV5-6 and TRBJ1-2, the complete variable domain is DAGVTQSPTHLIKTRGQQVTLRCSPKSGHDTVSWYQQALGQGPQFIFQYYEEEERQRGNFPDRFSGHQFPNYSSELNVNALLLGDSALYLCASSLELGNYGYTFGSGTRLTVV.

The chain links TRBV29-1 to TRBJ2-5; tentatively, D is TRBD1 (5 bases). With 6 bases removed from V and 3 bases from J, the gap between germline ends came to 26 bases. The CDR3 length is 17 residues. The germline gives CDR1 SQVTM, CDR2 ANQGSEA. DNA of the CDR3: TGCAGCGTGCACTTTCGGGCAGGGAATGATGGAAAAGAGACCCAGTACTTC. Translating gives CSVHFRAGNDGKETQYF.

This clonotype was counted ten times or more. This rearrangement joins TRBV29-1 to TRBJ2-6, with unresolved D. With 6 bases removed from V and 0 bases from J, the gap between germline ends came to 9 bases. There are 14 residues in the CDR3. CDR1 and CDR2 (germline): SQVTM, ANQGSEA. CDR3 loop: CSVEQTSGANVLTF. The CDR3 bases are TGCAGCGTCGAACAGACCTCTGGGGCCAACGTCCTGACTTTC.

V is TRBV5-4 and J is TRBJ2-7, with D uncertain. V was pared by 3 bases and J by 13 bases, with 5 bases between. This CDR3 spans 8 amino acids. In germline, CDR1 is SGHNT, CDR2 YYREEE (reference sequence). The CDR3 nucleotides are TGTGCCAGCAGCTACGCATACTTC. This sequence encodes CASSYAYF.